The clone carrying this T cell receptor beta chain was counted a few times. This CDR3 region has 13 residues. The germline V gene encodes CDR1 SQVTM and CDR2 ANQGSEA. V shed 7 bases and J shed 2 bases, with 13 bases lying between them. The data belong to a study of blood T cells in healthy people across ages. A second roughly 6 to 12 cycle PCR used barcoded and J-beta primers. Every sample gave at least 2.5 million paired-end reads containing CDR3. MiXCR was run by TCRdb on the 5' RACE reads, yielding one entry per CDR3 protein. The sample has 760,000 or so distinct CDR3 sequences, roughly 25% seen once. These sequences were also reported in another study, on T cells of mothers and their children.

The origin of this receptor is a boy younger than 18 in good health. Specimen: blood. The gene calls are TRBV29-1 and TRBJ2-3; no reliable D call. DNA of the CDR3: TGCAGCGAAGTACACGGAACCACAGATACGCAGTATTTT. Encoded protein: CSEVHGTTDTQYF.